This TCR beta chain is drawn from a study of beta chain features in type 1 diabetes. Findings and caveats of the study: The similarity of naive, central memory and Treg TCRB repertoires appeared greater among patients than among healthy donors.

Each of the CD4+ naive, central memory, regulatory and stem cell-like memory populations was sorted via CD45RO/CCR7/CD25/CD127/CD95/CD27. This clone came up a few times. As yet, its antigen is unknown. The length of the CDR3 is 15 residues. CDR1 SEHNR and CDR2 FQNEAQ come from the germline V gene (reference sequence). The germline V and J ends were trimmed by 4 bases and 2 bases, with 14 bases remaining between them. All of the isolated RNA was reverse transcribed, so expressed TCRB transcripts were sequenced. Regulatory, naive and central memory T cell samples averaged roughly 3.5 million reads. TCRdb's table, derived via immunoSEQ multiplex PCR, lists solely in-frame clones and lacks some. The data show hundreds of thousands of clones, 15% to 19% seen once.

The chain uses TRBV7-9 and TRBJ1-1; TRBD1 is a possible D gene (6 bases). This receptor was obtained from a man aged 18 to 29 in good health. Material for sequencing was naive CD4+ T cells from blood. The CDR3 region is CASSSFGGGNTEAFF. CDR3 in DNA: TGTGCCAGCAGCTCCTTCGGCGGGGGCAACACTGAAGCTTTCTTT.